A single sample gave rise to the 10 T cell receptor beta chains below, sequenced in a study of cytomegalovirus exposure and HLA in healthy donors. Vbeta (60) and Jbeta (13) primers were used in the PCR. The protocol was immunoSEQ multiplex PCR, while the TCRdb copy is restricted to in-frame clones and leaves out a portion. The top ten hold roughly 2.9% of the sample, which has about 110,000 clones, approximately 80% seen once. Input material: PBMCs. The receptors were gathered from a woman aged 55 to 70 in good health and CMV-seropositive.

V and J are TRBV5-1 and TRBJ2-6, with D possibly being TRBD2 (6 bases). V lost 0 bases, J lost 3 bases, and 7 bases lay in between. The CDR3 has 15 amino acids. Germline CDR1 and CDR2: SGHRS and YFSETQ. The DNA of the CDR3 is TGCGCCAGCAGCTTGGGGGGAGGTGGGGCCAACGTCCTGACTTTC. Translation gives CASSLGGGGANVLTF.

V is TRBV5-5 and J is TRBJ2-3, with TRBD1 identical over 8 bases. The CDR3 runs 15 residues. With 5 bases clipped from V and 3 bases from J, the junction kept 8 bases outside the gene matches. CDR1 SGHKS and CDR2 YYEKEE come from the germline V gene (reference sequence). This CDR3 reads CASRPNRGSTDTQYF. The CDR3 DNA reads TGTGCCAGCAGACCAAACAGGGGGAGTACAGATACGCAGTATTTT. The full variable domain, with the rest looked up from reference TRBV5-5 and TRBJ2-3, is DAGVTQSPTHLIKTRGQQVTLRCSPISGHKSVSWYQQVLGQGPQFIFQYYEKEERGRGNFPDRFSARQFPNYSSELNVNALLLGDSALYLCASRPNRGSTDTQYFGPGTRLTVL.

The genes are TRBV27 and TRBJ1-3; 9 bases match TRBD1. Germline V gives CDR1 MNHEY, CDR2 SMNVEV (reference sequence). The V segment lost 6 bases and the J segment 2 bases; nucleotides outside the gene matches: 5. This CDR3 comprises 15 residues. This CDR3 is CASSPDRGTGNTIYF. CDR3 sequence (DNA): TGTGCCAGCAGCCCGGACAGGGGCACTGGAAACACCATATATTTT.

The rearrangement links TRBV2 to TRBJ2-3; the match to TRBD2 covers 10 bases. Looked up from germline, CDR1 is SNHLY and CDR2 is FYNNEI. V dropped 5 bases and J dropped 0; count of bases not matched to a gene: 11. This CDR3 contains 18 residues. The DNA for the CDR3 is TGTGCCAGCAGTCAATCCGAGCGGGGGGGATCTAGCACAGATACGCAGTATTTT. As protein: CASSQSERGGSSTDTQYF.

The chain combines TRBV9 with TRBJ2-7, with 15 bases that match TRBD2. In germline, CDR1 is SGDLS, CDR2 YYNGEE. The length of the CDR3 is 17 residues. V lost 3 bases and J lost 5; bases outside the gene matches: 9. CDR3 sequence reads: CASSAGLAGGLAHEQYF. CDR3 nucleotide sequence: TGTGCCAGCAGCGCCGGACTAGCGGGAGGGCTGGCCCACGAGCAGTACTTC.

The chain has TRBV4-2 and TRBJ1-1; D is ambiguous. V was shortened by 4 bases and J by 1 base, with 7 bases between the two germline ends. The CDR3 runs 13 residues. The germline V gene encodes CDR1 LGHNA and CDR2 YNFKEQ. CDR3 nucleotides: TGTGCCAGCAGCCGAACGCGGAACACTGAAGCTTTCTTT. Amino acid sequence: CASSRTRNTEAFF.

This chain joins TRBV6-1 and TRBJ2-1; 11 bases map to TRBD1. The CDR3 extends over 14 amino acids. Unmatched junction bases numbered 4, after V lost 4 bases and J lost 8 bases. Germline loops: CDR1 MNHNS, CDR2 SASEGT. The DNA for the CDR3 is TGTGCCAGCAGTGGGACAGGGGGCGGGGATGAGCAGTTCTTC. This gives the protein CASSGTGGGDEQFF.

The rearrangement uses TRBV9 and TRBJ2-5; no definite D call. CDR3 length: 15 residues. Germline V gene lookup returns CDR1 SGDLS and CDR2 YYNGEE. Trimming pared 0 bases from V and 1 base from J, leaving 10 bases between. As DNA, the CDR3 is TGTGCCAGCAGCGTAGCTTCCAGGATCCAAGAGACCCAGTACTTC. Amino acid sequence: CASSVASRIQETQYF. Complete variable domain (other parts from reference TRBV9 and TRBJ2-5): DSGVTQTPKHLITATGQRVTLRCSPRSGDLSVYWYQQSLDQGLQFLIQYYNGEERAKGNILERFSAQQFPDLHSELNLSSLELGDSALYFCASSVASRIQETQYFGPGTRLLVL.

The V and J genes are TRBV7-3 and TRBJ2-7; TRBD1 is a possible D gene (5 bases). The CDR3 spans 13 residues. Trimming left V 2 bases short and J 1 base short, with 6 bases between. CDR1 and CDR2 (germline): SGHTA, FQGTGA. The CDR3 spells CASSLAGSYEQYF. Written as DNA, the CDR3 is TGTGCCAGCAGCTTAGCAGGGTCCTACGAGCAGTACTTC.

V and J are TRBV28 and TRBJ2-1, with TRBD2 matching 7 bases. Germline V CDR1 and CDR2: MDHEN, SYDVKM. This CDR3 has 15 residues. Trimming removed 6 bases from V and 2 bases from J; junction bases left unmatched: 7. CDR3 region: CASSGGSVTYNEQFF. The CDR3 DNA reads as TGTGCCAGCAGCGGGGGGTCAGTGACCTACAATGAGCAGTTCTTC.